Presented here are 18 T cell receptor beta chains from one specimen sequenced in a study of OX40 agonist ivuxolimab in advanced cancers. Here immunoSEQ multiplex PCR was the method, and the copy in TCRdb shows in-frame clones only, minus some. The repertoire has roughly 79,000 clones, 75% to 95% of them found once; the top ten carry around 1.5%. The source was CD4+ or CD8+ T cells sorted from blood, collected in a trial of the OX40 agonist ivuxolimab. These receptors all come from an adult with an advanced solid tumor such as melanoma, head and neck, liver or kidney cancer.

This clone has only a few counts. The chain has TRBV30 and TRBJ2-5; D call uncertain. Deletions cut 2 bases from V and 4 bases from J, with 5 bases between. The CDR3 is 11 residues long. Per germline, CDR1 GTSNPN and CDR2 SVGIG (reference sequence). In DNA, the CDR3 is TGTGCCTGGAGTAACGTAGAGACCCAGTACTTC. It translates to CAWSNVETQYF.

The chain recombines TRBV6-5 with TRBJ2-6, with unresolved D. Trimming removed 5 bases at V and 3 bases at J, with 11 bases between. Germline CDR1 and CDR2: MNHEY and SVGAGI. This CDR3 has 15 residues. CDR3 bases: TGTGCCAGCAGTCCTTTTTTAGGTGGGGCCAACGTCCTGACTTTC. This codes for CASSPFLGGANVLTF.

The genes are TRBV11-1 and TRBJ2-3; D uncertain. Trimming shortened V by 3 bases and J by 4 bases, and 8 bases separated the two germline ends. Germline CDR1 reads SGHAT; CDR2 reads FQDESV (reference sequence). The CDR3 runs to 13 residues. The CDR3 sequence is CASSFSQADTQYF. DNA for the CDR3: TGTGCCAGCAGCTTTTCGCAGGCAGATACGCAGTATTTT.

Details on this clone: Germline and junction disagree at one end, which may indicate a read error. Additional DNA sequences in this sample encode the identical CDR3. This chain connects TRBV2 to TRBJ1-3; TRBD1 agrees at 7 bases. The germline gives CDR1 SNHLY, CDR2 FYNNEI. The CDR3 has 13 amino acids. CDR3 in amino acids: CASRQGSGNTIYF. CDR3 DNA: TGTGCCAGTCGACAGGGCTCTGGAAATACCATATATTTT. The full variable domain, its missing parts supplied by reference TRBV2 and TRBJ1-3, is EPEVTQTPSHQVTQMGQEVILRCVPISNHLYFYWYRQILGQKVEFLVSFYNNEISEKSEIFDDQFSVERPDGSNFTLKIRSTKLEDSAMYFCASRQGSGNTIYFGEGSWLTVV.

The rearrangement links TRBV5-1 to TRBJ2-5; 7 bases match TRBD1. The V gene end was trimmed by 5 bases and the J gene end by 5 bases; junction bases not matched to a gene: 6. CDR1 is SGHRS, CDR2 YFSETQ, per germline. The CDR3 length is 13 residues. CDR3 residues: CASSLTGEETQYF. The CDR3 DNA reads as TGCGCCAGCAGTTTAACAGGGGAGGAGACCCAGTACTTC.

The gene calls are TRBV2 and TRBJ2-1, with TRBD2 matching over 12 bases. The CDR3 contains 16 residues. Germline V gives CDR1 SNHLY, CDR2 FYNNEI. The J segment lost 9 bases and the V segment lost 4 bases, leaving 10 bases of the junction unmatched. The CDR3 region has the DNA TGTGCCAGCAGTGGGGGAGCACTAGCGGGAGGAGGTGAGCAGTTCTTC. Translation gives CASSGGALAGGGEQFF.

V and J are TRBV19 and TRBJ1-1; D uncertain. Germline assignment: CDR1 LNHDA and CDR2 SQIVND (reference sequence). This CDR3 contains 11 residues. The V end lost 6 bases, the J end lost 4 bases, and 6 bases lay between the germline ends. CDR3 DNA: TGTGCCAGTAGGGGGTTCACTGAAGCTTTCTTT. Its protein is CASRGFTEAFF. The full variable domain, completed using reference TRBV19 and TRBJ1-1, is DGGITQSPKYLFRKEGQNVTLSCEQNLNHDAMYWYRQDPGQGLRLIYYSQIVNDFQKGDIAEGYSVSREKKESFPLTVTSAQKNPTAFYLCASRGFTEAFFGQGTRLTVV.

This sequence joins TRBV27 and TRBJ1-2; 11 bases line up with TRBD1. With 8 bases clipped from V and 8 bases from J, the junction kept 7 bases outside the gene matches. CDR1 and CDR2 from the germline V gene are MNHEY and SMNVEV (reference sequence). The CDR3 contains 13 residues. For the CDR3, the DNA is TGTGCCAGCCTTGGGACAGGGGGAAGAGGCTACACCTTC. Translation: CASLGTGGRGYTF.

The rearrangement links TRBV7-2 to TRBJ2-7; D may be TRBD1 (6 bases). Trimming shortened V by 5 bases and J by 7 bases, and 12 bases separated the two germline ends. Germline assignment: CDR1 SGHTA and CDR2 FQGNSA. CDR3 length equals 12 residues. The CDR3: CASSLDSLEQYF. The CDR3 bases are TGTGCCAGCAGCCTGGACAGTTTAGAGCAGTACTTC.

The count of this clone is one. The chain's CDR3 is CASSTVKNSNQPQHF. In DNA form, the CDR3 reads TGTGCCAGTAGTACCGTTAAAAATAGCAATCAGCCCCAGCATTTT. This chain links TRBV19 with TRBJ1-5; D gene uncertain. Deletions cut 4 bases from V and 0 bases from J, with 10 bases between. This CDR3 contains 15 residues. Germline CDR1 is LNHDA and CDR2 is SQIVND (reference sequence).

The CDR3 region is CASSVEGNTIYF. CDR3 nucleotides: TGTGCCAGCAGCGTAGAAGGAAACACCATATATTTT. The chain has TRBV9 and TRBJ1-3; D is uncertain. Trimming shortened V by 0 bases and J by 4 bases, and 2 bases separated the two germline ends. The germline gives CDR1 SGDLS, CDR2 YYNGEE. This CDR3 is built from 12 residues. Combining the CDR3 with reference TRBV9 and TRBJ1-3 gives the whole variable domain DSGVTQTPKHLITATGQRVTLRCSPRSGDLSVYWYQQSLDQGLQFLIQYYNGEERAKGNILERFSAQQFPDLHSELNLSSLELGDSALYFCASSVEGNTIYFGEGSWLTVV.

The chain couples TRBV6-5 to TRBJ2-1; D possibly corresponds to TRBD2 (6 bases). V was clipped by 10 bases and J by 6 bases, with 10 bases between them. The CDR3 has 11 amino acids. CDR1 and CDR2 from the germline V gene are MNHEY and SVGAGI. CDR3 coding DNA: TGTGCCACCCGGGGAGGCAATGAGCAGTTCTTC. Translating gives CATRGGNEQFF.

This clone has only one observation. V gene TRBV5-1 combines with J gene TRBJ2-3; TRBD1 might be the D (7 bases). Trimming cost V 1 base and J 3 bases, with 9 bases left between them. CDR3 size: 14 residues. CDR1 SGHRS and CDR2 YFSETQ come from the germline V gene. CDR3: CASSLQGGTDTQYF. The CDR3 DNA is TGCGCCAGCAGCTTGCAGGGGGGAACAGATACGCAGTATTTT.

This chain uses TRBV11-2 with TRBJ2-3; D ambiguous. CDR1 and CDR2 (germline): SGHAT, FQNNGV. V shed 6 bases and J shed 4 bases, with 14 bases lying between them. The CDR3 has 14 amino acids. Here the CDR3 reads CASSWTQRPDTQYF. As DNA, the CDR3 is TGTGCCAGCAGTTGGACCCAACGGCCAGATACGCAGTATTTT. The whole variable domain, filled in from reference TRBV11-2 and TRBJ2-3, reads EAGVAQSPRYKIIEKRQSVAFWCNPISGHATLYWYQQILGQGPKLLIQFQNNGVVDDSQLPKDRFSAERLKGVDSTLKIQPAKLEDSAVYLCASSWTQRPDTQYFGPGTRLTVL.

The chain is built from TRBV19 and TRBJ1-1; 7 bases are shared with TRBD1. The V and J ends lost 7 bases and 4 bases, in that order; junction bases with no gene match: 12. This CDR3 is built from 15 residues. Looked up from germline, CDR1 is LNHDA and CDR2 is SQIVND (reference sequence). The CDR3 coding sequence is TGTGCCAGTAACCGGCCCCTACAGGGGATCACTGAAGCTTTCTTT. It specifies CASNRPLQGITEAFF.

This clone appeared a single time. V is TRBV5-1 and J is TRBJ2-3; D is unclear. Germline CDR1 SGHRS, CDR2 YFSETQ. The V gene lost 0 bases and the J gene lost 2 bases, with 10 bases spanning the gap. The CDR3 runs to 15 residues. CDR3 nucleotide sequence: TGCGCCAGCAGCTTGGGGGTGGTCACCACAGATACGCAGTATTTT. Residues: CASSLGVVTTDTQYF. Full variable domain (outside the CDR3, taken from reference TRBV5-1 and TRBJ2-3): KAGVTQTPRYLIKTRGQQVTLSCSPISGHRSVSWYQQTPGQGLQFLFEYFSETQRNKGNFPGRFSGRQFSNSRSEMNVSTLELGDSALYLCASSLGVVTTDTQYFGPGTRLTVL.

This chain connects TRBV19 to TRBJ1-2; no reliable D call. Trimming pared 5 bases from V and 4 bases from J, leaving 14 bases between. Germline V lookup: CDR1 LNHDA, CDR2 SQIVND (reference sequence). The CDR3 contains 14 residues. The CDR3 here is CASSGRNGRYGYTF. DNA for the CDR3: TGTGCCAGTAGTGGCCGCAATGGCCGCTATGGCTACACCTTC.

The chain links TRBV7-2 to TRBJ2-1; D remains ambiguous. The CDR3 is 11 amino acids. Looked up from germline, CDR1 is SGHTA and CDR2 is FQGNSA. V lost 1 base and J 9 bases, leaving 4 bases between the germline ends. CDR3 residues: CASSLGGEQFF. The DNA for the CDR3 is TGTGCCAGCAGCTTAGGAGGTGAGCAGTTCTTC.